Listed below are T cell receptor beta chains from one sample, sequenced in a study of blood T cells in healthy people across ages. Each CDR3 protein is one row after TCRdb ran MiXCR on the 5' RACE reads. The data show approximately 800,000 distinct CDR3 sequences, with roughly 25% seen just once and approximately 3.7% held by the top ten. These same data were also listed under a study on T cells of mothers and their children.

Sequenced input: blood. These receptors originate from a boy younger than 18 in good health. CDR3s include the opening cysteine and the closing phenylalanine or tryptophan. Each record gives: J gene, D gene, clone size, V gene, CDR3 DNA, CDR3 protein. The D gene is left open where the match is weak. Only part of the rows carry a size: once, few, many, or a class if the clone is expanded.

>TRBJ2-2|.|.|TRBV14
TGTGCCAGCAGCCAATCGGAAGGGGAGCTGTTTTTT
CASSQSEGELFF
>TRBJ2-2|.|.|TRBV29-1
TGCAGCGTTTACGACTTCAGCGGGGAGCTGTTTTTT
CSVYDFSGELFF
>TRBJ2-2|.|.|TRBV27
TGTGCCAGCAGTTTATTGGTTTTAGCAGGAGGGCCACCCTACACCGGGGAGCTGTTTTTT
CASSLLVLAGGPPYTGELFF
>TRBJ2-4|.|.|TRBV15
TGTGCCACCAGCAGACTATCGGGAGAGGGAAACATTCAGTACTTC
CATSRLSGEGNIQYF
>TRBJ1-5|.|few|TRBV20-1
TGCAGTGCTAGCCCCCGACAGAATCAGCCCCAGCATTTT
CSASPRQNQPQHF
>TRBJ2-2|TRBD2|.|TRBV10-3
TGTGCCATCAGTGTGGGGGGGGAGTGGACGAACACCGGGGAGCTGTTTTTT
CAISVGGEWTNTGELFF
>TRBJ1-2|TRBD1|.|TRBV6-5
TGTGCCAGCAGCCCACGACAGGGTCCTAGCGGCTATGGCTACACCTTC
CASSPRQGPSGYGYTF
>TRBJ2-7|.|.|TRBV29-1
TGCAGCGCCCTGGGGGGGCTGTCCTACGAGCAGTACTTC
CSALGGLSYEQYF
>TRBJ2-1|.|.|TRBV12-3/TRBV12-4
TGTGCCAGCAGTCTGACCCTTAGGGCATACAATGAGCAGTTCTTC
CASSLTLRAYNEQFF
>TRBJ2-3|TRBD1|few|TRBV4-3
TGCGCCAGCAGCCTAGGACAGGGGGCTACAGATACGCAGTATTTT
CASSLGQGATDTQYF
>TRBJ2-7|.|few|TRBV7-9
TGTGCCAGCAGCCCGGGAGCTAACTACGAGCAGTACTTC
CASSPGANYEQYF
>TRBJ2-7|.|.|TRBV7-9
TGTGCCAGCAGCTTAAAGGGCCAATACGAGCAGTACTTC
CASSLKGQYEQYF
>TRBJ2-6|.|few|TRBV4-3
TGCGCCAGCAGCCAAGATACGACCTCTGGGGCCAACGTCCTGACTTTC
CASSQDTTSGANVLTF
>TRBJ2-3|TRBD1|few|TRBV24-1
TGTGCCACCAGTGATCCTCGACAGGGGATGAGAACAGATACGCAGTATTTT
CATSDPRQGMRTDTQYF
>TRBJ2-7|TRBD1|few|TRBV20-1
TGCAGTGCCAGGGGGTTCAGAAGGGGCGAGCAGTACTTC
CSARGFRRGEQYF
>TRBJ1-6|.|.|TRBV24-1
TGTGCCACCAGCGCGACAGGCGTAGATTCACCCCTCCACTTT
CATSATGVDSPLHF
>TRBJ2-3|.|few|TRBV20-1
TGCAGTGCTAGAGATCAAGGGAGAGTCGTAACGCAGTATTTT
CSARDQGRVVTQYF
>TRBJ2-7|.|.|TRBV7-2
TGTGCCAGCAGCTTTGGAGTTGGGAGATACGAGCAGTACTTC
CASSFGVGRYEQYF
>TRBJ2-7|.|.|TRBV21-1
TGTGCCAGCAGCAAAGGACTAGCGGGAGGGGATTACGAGCAGTACTTC
CASSKGLAGGDYEQYF
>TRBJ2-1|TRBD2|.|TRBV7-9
TGTGCCAGCAGCTATCTAGCGGGGCTTTACAATGAGCAGTTCTTC
CASSYLAGLYNEQFF
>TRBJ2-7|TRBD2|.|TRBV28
TGTGCCAGCAGTTCCGGAACCGGGACTAGGGTCGACGAGCAGTACTTC
CASSSGTGTRVDEQYF
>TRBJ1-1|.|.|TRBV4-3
TGCGCCAGCAGCCAAGATCTAGCCAGGGGCACTGAAGCTTTCTTT
CASSQDLARGTEAFF
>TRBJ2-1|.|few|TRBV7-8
TGTGCCAGCAGCTTAGCCCCGACTAAAGGTTATGAGCAGTTCTTC
CASSLAPTKGYEQFF
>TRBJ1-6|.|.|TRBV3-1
TGTGCCAGCAGCCGGGACAATTCACCCCTCCACTTT
CASSRDNSPLHF